The T cell receptor beta chain under discussion was sequenced for a study of blood T cells in healthy people across ages. Across the whole study: Template switching retrieved approximately one barcoded beta molecule for each two T cells.

General study points: Age brought a roughly linear fall in TCR beta diversity measured per million T cells.

Concerning this clonotype itself: Its antigen is as yet unknown.

A second PCR of 7 to 11 cycles used a sample-barcoded 5' primer and a J-beta primer mix. Via MiXCR, TCRdb re-called the 5' RACE reads, giving one row per CDR3 protein. The sample yields about 1.4 million distinct CDR3 sequences, approximately 59% seen once. The sample consisted of blood. The TCR was taken from a man between 18 and 29 years old in good health.

CDR3 sequence: CASSLRPRGEQFF. CDR3 nucleotide sequence: TGTGCCAGCAGTTTACGACCGCGAGGCGAGCAGTTCTTC. V usage is TRBV27 and J usage is TRBJ2-1; D gene unclear. This CDR3 comprises 13 residues. V lost 2 bases to trimming and J lost 10 bases, with 12 bases between them. Per germline, CDR1 MNHEY and CDR2 SMNVEV (reference sequence).